The 4 T cell receptor beta chains below were found in one sample sequenced in a study of OX40 agonist ivuxolimab in advanced cancers. Profiled with immunoSEQ multiplex PCR; TCRdb holds only in-frame clones, not every one. This table has 20,000 to 25,000 clones, 78% appearing once. Sample: CD4+ or CD8+ T cells sorted from blood, taken in a trial of the OX40 agonist ivuxolimab. The receptors here all came from an adult with an advanced solid tumor such as melanoma, head and neck, liver or kidney cancer.

The V call is TRBV9, the J call TRBJ2-2; TRBD1 aligns across 7 bases. Germline V gene lookup returns CDR1 SGDLS and CDR2 YYNGEE. V lost 0 bases, J lost 4 bases, and 12 bases stayed unmatched. This CDR3 contains 18 residues. Here the CDR3 reads CASSVATPGQTVTGELFF. In DNA form, the CDR3 reads TGTGCCAGCAGCGTAGCCACCCCGGGACAGACAGTCACCGGGGAGCTGTTTTTT.

The rearrangement uses TRBV20-1 and TRBJ1-4; D not certain. Per the germline V gene, CDR1 is DFQATT and CDR2 is SNEGSKA (reference sequence). The ends were cut back, 5 bases at V and 8 bases at J, with 9 bases in the middle. The CDR3 contains 11 residues. CDR3 DNA sequence: TGCAGTGCTGATTCCGGGGAAAAACTGTTTTTT. This encodes CSADSGEKLFF.

This chain connects TRBV7-2 to TRBJ2-7; D tentatively fits TRBD1 or TRBD2 (5 bases each). V lost 8 bases and J 2 bases, leaving 7 bases between the germline ends. The CDR3 is made up of 11 amino acids. CDR1 SGHTA and CDR2 FQGNSA come from the germline V gene. CDR3 sequence: CASGTPYEQYF. CDR3 nucleotides: TGTGCCAGCGGGACCCCCTACGAGCAGTACTTC.

The CDR3 bases are TGTGCCAGCAGTTTATCCAGGGGTGACAATCAGCCCCAGCATTTT. Translation gives CASSLSRGDNQPQHF. The chain carries TRBV27 and TRBJ1-5; TRBD1 might be the D (6 bases). Trimming stripped 0 bases from V and 3 bases from J, with 9 bases between. Germline CDR1 is MNHEY and CDR2 is SMNVEV (reference sequence). The CDR3 consists of 15 residues.